These T cell receptor beta chains were read from a single sample in a study of graft-versus-host responses after intestinal transplantation. Their recognized antigens are unknown. This table comes from immunoSEQ multiplex PCR, and its TCRdb copy is limited to in-frame clones, with some not included. The profile shows about 120,000 clones, 90% to 95% of them singletons. This material consisted of unstimulated CD4+ T cells sorted from spleen or lymph node cells, taken before intestinal transplant. Every receptor here comes from a human donor who received an intestinal transplant. CDR3s include the opening cysteine and the closing phenylalanine or tryptophan. D genes are given only for firm matches. Only part of the rows carry a size: once, few, many, or a class if the clone is expanded.

D	size	V	J	DNA	CDR3
NA	NA	TRBV18	TRBJ2-7	TGTGCCAGCTCACCACCGTCCGGGCAATACTACGAGCAGTACTTC	CASSPPSGQYYEQYF
TRBD2	NA	TRBV23-1	TRBJ2-7	TGCGCCAGCAGTCAATCGTCTAGCGGGAGGGCAACGCCCTACTACGAGCAGTACTTC	CASSQSSSGRATPYYEQYF
TRBD2	once	TRBV5-1	TRBJ2-1	TGCGCCAGCAGCCGACTGAAGGGCAGCGGGACCTACAATGAGCAGTTCTTC	CASSRLKGSGTYNEQFF
NA	NA	TRBV5-6	TRBJ1-2	TGTGCCAGCACCTCTCGGCTGGCAGGCGGTAACTATGGCTACACCTTC	CASTSRLAGGNYGYTF
NA	NA	TRBV18	TRBJ1-1	TGTGCCAGCTCCCAAAACAGGGACACTGAAGCTTTCTTT	CASSQNRDTEAFF
NA	NA	TRBV27	TRBJ2-6	TGTGCCAGCAAGAGGCAGGGAAGCTCTGGGGCCAACGTCCTGACTTTC	CASKRQGSSGANVLTF
NA	NA	TRBV6-4	TRBJ2-1	TGTGCCAGCAGTGACTCGCGGGGGCCTCAGTTCTTC	CASSDSRGPQFF
TRBD2	once	TRBV10-1	TRBJ2-1	TGCGCCAGCAGTGCCCGCGGGAGAAACAATGAGCAGTTCTTC	CASSARGRNNEQFF
NA	NA	TRBV7-3	TRBJ2-7	TGTGCCAGCAGCTTAACTCCAGGGACCCAATACGAGCAGTACTTC	CASSLTPGTQYEQYF
NA	NA	TRBV6-5	TRBJ2-2	TGTGCCAGCAGTTTGGGGGTAACGAACACCGGGGAGCTGTTTTTT	CASSLGVTNTGELFF
NA	NA	TRBV28	TRBJ2-6	TGTGCCACCACAACCTTCCTCGGATGGGGGTCTGGGGCCAACGTCCTGACTTTC	CATTTFLGWGSGANVLTF
TRBD2	NA	TRBV25-1	TRBJ2-3	TGTGCCAGCAGCGTAGCGGGAGGGCCCGCAGATACGCAGTATTTT	CASSVAGGPADTQYF
NA	NA	TRBV7-3	TRBJ2-1	TGTGCCAGCAGCTTATTAGAGGGGGGTAAGCAGTTCTTC	CASSLLEGGKQFF
NA	NA	TRBV5-1	TRBJ1-5	TGCGCCAGCAGCTTGGGTGGGGGTCAGCCCCAGCATTTT	CASSLGGGQPQHF
TRBD1	few	TRBV28	TRBJ1-2	TGTGCCAGCAGAACAGGGGGCGACTATGGCTACACCTTC	CASRTGGDYGYTF
TRBD1	NA	TRBV6-5	TRBJ2-7	TGTGCCAGCAGTTTCCACAGGGGGCAAACGGAGCAGTACTTC	CASSFHRGQTEQYF
NA	NA	TRBV5-1	TRBJ2-3	TGCGCCAGCAGTAAGGCCAGCGCCGGCACAGATACGCAGTATTTT	CASSKASAGTDTQYF
TRBD1	once	TRBV5-1	TRBJ2-1	TGCGCCAGCAGCTTCCGGGACAGGGGGCGCGTACATCGGGATGAGCAGTTCTTC	CASSFRDRGRVHRDEQFF
NA	NA	TRBV11-2	TRBJ1-4	TGTGCCAGCAGACGCCCCGGGACGTTAAAGGAAAAACTGTTTTTT	CASRRPGTLKEKLFF
TRBD1	once	TRBV6-1	TRBJ2-1	TGTGCCAGCAGTAGACAGGGGGATGAGCAGTTCTTC	CASSRQGDEQFF
TRBD2	once	TRBV5-1	TRBJ2-5	TGCGCCAGCAGCTTGGGGGAGCGGACTAGAGGGGAGACCCAGTACTTC	CASSLGERTRGETQYF
TRBD1	NA	TRBV28	TRBJ1-5	TGTGCCAGCAATACGGGACAGAGATTTCAGCCCCAGCATTTT	CASNTGQRFQPQHF